This record covers a single T cell receptor (beta chain). What it binds is unknown. The sample originates from a study of cytomegalovirus exposure and HLA in healthy donors. Study-wide results and caveats: CMV serostatus alone was available as immune exposure information. Cytomegalovirus status was reportedly diagnosed by the classifier with high sensitivity and specificity.

CDR1 and CDR2 from the germline V gene are MNHEY and SVGAGI. Deletions cut 0 bases from V and 0 bases from J, with 9 bases between. The CDR3 consists of 15 residues. Both 60 Vbeta primers and 13 Jbeta primers went into the PCR. Repertoires were generated with immunoSEQ multiplex PCR, while TCRdb's copy carries only in-frame clones and drops some. The sample's table shows about 110,000 clones. The clonotype was recovered from a young man in good health and CMV-seronegative. This chain uses TRBV6-5 with TRBJ2-7; perhaps TRBD2 as D (6 bases). Sequencing input: PBMCs. The CDR3 DNA sequence: TGTGCCAGCAGTTACTCGGCGGGGAGCTCCTACGAGCAGTACTTC. Its protein product is CASSYSAGSSYEQYF.